This T cell receptor (beta chain) came from a study of monozygotic twins with inflammatory bowel disease. General observations from the study: Twins with IBD were found to have lower TCRbeta diversity (inverse Simpson) than healthy co-twins.

The length of the CDR3 is 14 residues. Per germline, CDR1 MGHDK and CDR2 SYGVNS. TCRdb re-called the 5' RACE reads and catalogs CDR3 proteins one per entry, DNA excluded. The sample shows roughly 300,000 distinct CDR3 sequences, and over 5.5% sits with its ten largest clones. Note on this clonotype: What it binds is unknown.

The receptor's source is a human donor with ulcerative colitis or Crohn's disease, or a healthy co-twin of an affected twin (not recorded which). The gene calls are TRBV25-1 and TRBJ2-7. Sequenced input: blood. CDR3 residues: CASTKAGFSYEQYF.